This TCR beta chain appears in the sequencing data of a study of T cell responses to AZD1222 COVID-19 vaccine. Sequencing was performed with immunoSEQ multiplex PCR; in TCRdb, only in-frame clones are kept and a portion is missing. The table includes about 120,000 clones, more than 85% detected once. Study-wide points: The donors showed a predominance of white British ancestry and of females, with possible underestimation of clonal diversity.

Recipients boosted at about 4 weeks or about 12 weeks are pooled. About this clone itself: Its specificity is unknown.

The receptor comes from an adult who received the AZD1222 COVID-19 vaccine. This specimen consisted of peripheral blood, obtained 28 days after the second AZD1222 dose.

The CDR3 here is CASSIQGRYYGYTF. CDR3 coding DNA: TGTGCCAGTAGTATCCAAGGGAGGTATTACGGCTACACCTTC. J is TRBJ1-2 and V is TRBV19; D gene unclear. V was trimmed by 3 bases and J by 8 bases, leaving 16 bases between them. The germline V gene has CDR1 LNHDA and CDR2 SQIVND (reference sequence). The CDR3 is made up of 14 amino acids.